The present entry profiles one T cell receptor beta chain with its context. Its antigen is unknown. TCRdb itself ran the 5' RACE reads through MiXCR, one entry per CDR3 protein. The data hold 500,000 to 600,000 distinct CDR3 sequences, with roughly 18% observed a single time. Germline V CDR1 and CDR2: SEHNR, FQNEAQ (reference sequence). Trimming stripped 1 base from V and 7 bases from J, with 11 bases between. This CDR3 is 14 amino acids long. The data stem from a study of T-cell memory formation after mild COVID-19. Overall study context: TCR clusters mostly belonged to single donors.

Study-wide points: A second wave of clones peaked on day 37, and their SARS-CoV-2 specificity went unconfirmed.

This clonotype was sampled from an adult woman who had mild COVID-19 (a few samples of this study predate the infection). Cell type and time point are not known. The sample consisted of PBMCs or a T cell subset sorted from them (not recorded which). V and J are TRBV7-9 and TRBJ2-4; perhaps TRBD1 as D (6 bases). CDR3 in amino acids: CASSLGGQRNIQYF. Written as DNA, the CDR3 is TGTGCCAGCAGCTTAGGGGGGCAACGTAACATTCAGTACTTC. The complete variable domain, with remaining parts taken from reference TRBV7-9 and TRBJ2-4, reads DTGVSQNPRHKITKRGQNVTFRCDPISEHNRLYWYRQTLGQGPEFLTYFQNEAQLEKSRLLSDRFSAERPKGSFSTLEIQRTEQGDSAMYLCASSLGGQRNIQYFGAGTRLSVL.